The sequence of this TCR beta chain was determined in a study of shared clonotypes between healthy human individuals. Study results and caveats: Sharing across four donors was seen in around 5.1% of naive CD4 clonotypes. The four-donor shared clonotypes exceeded non-shared clonotypes in generation probability, with non-shared ones scoring lower.

Authors' processing steps: Junction-only sequences produced by ImmunoSEQ had no quality scores, so filtering differed. The repertoire was sequenced with immunoSEQ multiplex PCR; TCRdb's copy has only in-frame clones and lacks some. V and J calls and clone size are given by that table; D and trimming were obtained from the DNA. The sample holds millions of clones, approximately 90% seen once. This clone has a single count. The antigen is unknown. This CDR3 region has 14 residues. V was shortened by 10 bases and J by 6 bases, with 20 bases between the two germline ends. Germline lookup yields CDR1 ENHRY and CDR2 SYGVKD.

The V and J genes are TRBV10-3 and TRBJ2-3, with a tentative D call TRBD2 (7 bases). Sequencing was carried out using naive CD4+ T cells sorted from blood. Subset reported: CD45RA+ positively selected. The clonotype was recovered from a young man in good health. CDR3 coding DNA: TGTGCCACCGAGGGGGGGGTTAGTCGCGATACGCAGTATTTT. As protein: CATEGGVSRDTQYF.